A selection of T cell receptor beta chains follows, all from one sample in a study of T cells in localized non-small cell lung cancer. This table comes from immunoSEQ multiplex PCR, and its TCRdb copy is limited to in-frame clones, with some not included. The table has approximately 1,500 clones, around a third seen once. The sequencing used normal lung tissue next to the tumor, collected before any cancer treatment. All receptors come from a woman aged 40-69 years with stage I lung adenocarcinoma. Both conserved end residues are part of each CDR3. Fields, in order: CDR3 DNA, CDR3 protein, J gene, V gene, clone size, D gene. The D gene is left open where the match is weak. Size values are once, few and many counts, or a class for expanded clones, and some rows have none.

DNA: TGTGCCAGCAGCCCCCGCGGGGGGGTTGGTGAGCAGTTCTTC
CDR3: CASSPRGGVGEQFF
J: TRBJ2-1
V: TRBV7-7
size: few
D: TRBD2

DNA: TGTGCCAGCAGTGTGCCGGGGTTCGGAAACACCATATATTTT
CDR3: CASSVPGFGNTIYF
J: TRBJ1-3
V: TRBV6-8
size: NA
D: NA

DNA: TGTGCCTGGAGTCTGTACGTGGGGGGAGCGGGAGGGGCCCAGTACTTC
CDR3: CAWSLYVGGAGGAQYF
J: TRBJ2-5
V: TRBV30
size: NA
D: TRBD2

DNA: TGTGCTACCAGCACTACAGGGTCCTTTAATGAAAAACTGTTTTTT
CDR3: CATSTTGSFNEKLFF
J: TRBJ1-4
V: TRBV15
size: NA
D: NA

DNA: TGTGCCAGCAGTGAATTCGGGTTGACCCAGCCCCAGCATTTT
CDR3: CASSEFGLTQPQHF
J: TRBJ1-5
V: TRBV25-1
size: NA
D: NA

DNA: TGTGCCAGCAGTTCGGGGTCCAGGGCAGGGCAGTTCTTC
CDR3: CASSSGSRAGQFF
J: TRBJ2-1
V: TRBV6-8
size: NA
D: NA

DNA: TGCACCAGCACCTCAGACAGGGGGAGCACCGGGGAGCTGTTTTTT
CDR3: CTSTSDRGSTGELFF
J: TRBJ2-2
V: TRBV4-1
size: NA
D: TRBD1

DNA: TGTGCCAGCAGTTATACAGGCACAGATACGCAGTATTTT
CDR3: CASSYTGTDTQYF
J: TRBJ2-3
V: TRBV6-8
size: few
D: NA

DNA: TGTGCCAGCAGCCCGACAGGGTTTGAAGCTTTCTTT
CDR3: CASSPTGFEAFF
J: TRBJ1-1
V: TRBV6-8
size: large
D: TRBD1

DNA: TGTGCCAGCTCACTAGGATCGGGACTAGCTGTAGATACGCAGTATTTT
CDR3: CASSLGSGLAVDTQYF
J: TRBJ2-3
V: TRBV18
size: NA
D: TRBD2

DNA: TGTGCCAGCAGTGGGTCGGACAAGTACAATGAGCAGTTCTTC
CDR3: CASSGSDKYNEQFF
J: TRBJ2-1
V: TRBV6-8
size: NA
D: NA

DNA: TGTGCCACCCAACCCGGGAGCGGACTCACAGATACGCAGTATTTT
CDR3: CATQPGSGLTDTQYF
J: TRBJ2-3
V: TRBV15
size: NA
D: NA

DNA: TGTGCCAGTGGGTCGGGGCTGACCGGGGAGCTGTTTTTT
CDR3: CASGSGLTGELFF
J: TRBJ2-2
V: TRBV6-8
size: few
D: NA

DNA: TGTGCCAGCAGTGAGAATGCTGGGGGCATAACTGAAGCTTTCTTT
CDR3: CASSENAGGITEAFF
J: TRBJ1-1
V: TRBV6-8
size: medium-sized
D: NA

DNA: TGCGCCAGCAGCCAAGATAACGGAGGGAGTAGTAATTCACCCCTCCACTTT
CDR3: CASSQDNGGSSNSPLHF
J: TRBJ1-6
V: TRBV4-1
size: few
D: NA

DNA: TGTGCCAGTAGCTGGACAGGGCTCACTGAAGCTTTCTTT
CDR3: CASSWTGLTEAFF
J: TRBJ1-1
V: TRBV19
size: NA
D: TRBD1

DNA: TGCGCCAGCAGCCTCCATCCCGGGACTAGCGGCAATGAGCAGTTCTTC
CDR3: CASSLHPGTSGNEQFF
J: TRBJ2-1
V: TRBV5-1
size: NA
D: TRBD2

DNA: TGTGCCAGTAGTCAGGAGGGGACTTGGACTGAAGCTTTCTTT
CDR3: CASSQEGTWTEAFF
J: TRBJ1-1
V: TRBV19
size: large
D: NA

DNA: TGTGCCAGCAGCCAAGACTACGAGCAGTACTTC
CDR3: CASSQDYEQYF
J: TRBJ2-7
V: TRBV14
size: NA
D: NA

DNA: TGTGCCAGCAGCTTAACCGGGACTTACGAAATTGGGATGAATGAGCAGTTCTTC
CDR3: CASSLTGTYEIGMNEQFF
J: TRBJ2-1
V: TRBV11-3
size: large
D: NA

DNA: TGTGCCAGCAGTTCGGGACCCGACCGTTCGGCCCAGTACTTC
CDR3: CASSSGPDRSAQYF
J: TRBJ2-5
V: TRBV6-8
size: NA
D: NA

DNA: TGTGCCGTAAAAACGGACAGGGACTATGGCTACACCTTC
CDR3: CAVKTDRDYGYTF
J: TRBJ1-2
V: TRBV30
size: few
D: TRBD1

DNA: TGCGCCAGCAGTCGACAGAACACCGGGGAGCTGTTTTTT
CDR3: CASSRQNTGELFF
J: TRBJ2-2
V: TRBV10-2
size: NA
D: NA

DNA: TGTGCCAGCAGCTCGGGACAGGAACACAATGAGCAGTTCTTC
CDR3: CASSSGQEHNEQFF
J: TRBJ2-1
V: TRBV11-3
size: NA
D: TRBD1

DNA: TGCAGCGTTGAAGTGGTAGGCGGGGAGCTGTTTTTT
CDR3: CSVEVVGGELFF
J: TRBJ2-2
V: TRBV29-1
size: NA
D: NA

DNA: TGTGCCAGCATCCAGCGAGCGGGAGGGGTCGCTGAGCAGTTCTTC
CDR3: CASIQRAGGVAEQFF
J: TRBJ2-1
V: TRBV6-8
size: NA
D: TRBD2

DNA: TGTGCCTGGATAACTAGCGGGACCCATGAGCAGTTCTTC
CDR3: CAWITSGTHEQFF
J: TRBJ2-1
V: TRBV30
size: NA
D: TRBD2

DNA: TGCGCCAGCAGTCTGGATGTATTAGGAACTGAAGCTTTCTTT
CDR3: CASSLDVLGTEAFF
J: TRBJ1-1
V: TRBV5-1
size: few
D: NA

DNA: TGTGCCAGCTCACCGCCGGGGGAATACAATGAGCAGTTCTTC
CDR3: CASSPPGEYNEQFF
J: TRBJ2-1
V: TRBV18
size: NA
D: NA

DNA: TGTGCCAGCAGCGAGAACTACGAGCAGTACTTC
CDR3: CASSENYEQYF
J: TRBJ2-7
V: TRBV14
size: few
D: NA

DNA: TGTGCCTCACAAAGGGTGTCTGGAAACACCATATATTTT
CDR3: CASQRVSGNTIYF
J: TRBJ1-3
V: TRBV30
size: few
D: NA

DNA: TGCGCCAGCAGTGAAAGGACTAGCGGACTTTACGAGCAGTACTTC
CDR3: CASSERTSGLYEQYF
J: TRBJ2-7
V: TRBV10-1
size: NA
D: TRBD2

DNA: TGTGCCAGTACCACGCTCAGGGGAAGCACAGATACGCAGTATTTT
CDR3: CASTTLRGSTDTQYF
J: TRBJ2-3
V: TRBV19
size: NA
D: NA

DNA: TGTGCCAGCAGCGCCGCGGGGGTTTGGACCGAGCAGTACTTC
CDR3: CASSAAGVWTEQYF
J: TRBJ2-7
V: TRBV11-3
size: medium-sized
D: TRBD2

DNA: TGTGCCATCAGTGAGGGACAGGAGGCAGATACGCAGTATTTT
CDR3: CAISEGQEADTQYF
J: TRBJ2-3
V: TRBV10-3
size: few
D: TRBD1

DNA: TGTGCCAGTAGTCCGGGACTGTTGCTGGGGCCATGGAAATTT
CDR3: CASSPGLLLGPWKF
J: TRBJ1-6
V: TRBV19
size: NA
D: NA

DNA: TGTGCCAGCAGTGTACAGGAATTCTACGAGCAGTACTTC
CDR3: CASSVQEFYEQYF
J: TRBJ2-7
V: TRBV14
size: NA
D: NA

DNA: TGTGCCAGCAGCTTAGGACAGGGGGCTTTCGCTGGAAACACCATATATTTT
CDR3: CASSLGQGAFAGNTIYF
J: TRBJ1-3
V: TRBV11-3
size: NA
D: TRBD1

DNA: TGTGCCAGTAGTCCCGGACAGGGTTTCACTGAAGCTTTCTTT
CDR3: CASSPGQGFTEAFF
J: TRBJ1-1
V: TRBV19
size: NA
D: TRBD1

DNA: TGTGCCACCAGCAGAGATAAGGGGAACTATGGCTACACCTTC
CDR3: CATSRDKGNYGYTF
J: TRBJ1-2
V: TRBV15
size: NA
D: NA

DNA: TGTGCCAGCAGTAAACCGGGAGCCGGAGAGACCCAGTACTTC
CDR3: CASSKPGAGETQYF
J: TRBJ2-5
V: TRBV6-8
size: few
D: NA